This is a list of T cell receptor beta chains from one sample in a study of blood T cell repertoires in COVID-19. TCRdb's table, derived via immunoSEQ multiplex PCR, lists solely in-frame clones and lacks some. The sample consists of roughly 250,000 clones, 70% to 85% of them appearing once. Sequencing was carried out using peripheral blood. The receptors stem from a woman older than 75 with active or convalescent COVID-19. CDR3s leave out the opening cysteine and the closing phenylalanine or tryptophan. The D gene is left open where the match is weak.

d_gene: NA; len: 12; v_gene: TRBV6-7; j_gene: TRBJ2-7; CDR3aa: ASSPTDRYYEQY
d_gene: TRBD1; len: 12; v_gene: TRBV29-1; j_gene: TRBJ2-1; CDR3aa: SGRGQGLGNEQF
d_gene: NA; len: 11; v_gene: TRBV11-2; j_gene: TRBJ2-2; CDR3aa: ASSLARNGELF
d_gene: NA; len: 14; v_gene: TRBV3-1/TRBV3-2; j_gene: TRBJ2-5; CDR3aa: ASSQSELRYQETQY
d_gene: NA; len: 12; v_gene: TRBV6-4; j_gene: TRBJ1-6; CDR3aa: ASSKESVNSPLH
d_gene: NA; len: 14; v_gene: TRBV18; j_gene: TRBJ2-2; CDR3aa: ASSVLQGLDTGELF
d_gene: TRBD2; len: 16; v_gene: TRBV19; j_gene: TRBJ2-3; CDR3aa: ASIWASGGSRRTDTQY
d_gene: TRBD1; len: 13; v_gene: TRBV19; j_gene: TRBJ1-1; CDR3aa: ASSPWTGGLAEAF
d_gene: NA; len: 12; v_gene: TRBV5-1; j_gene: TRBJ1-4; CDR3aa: ASSLVPGNEKLF
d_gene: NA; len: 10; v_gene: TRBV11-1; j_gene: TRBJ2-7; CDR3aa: ASSRGSYEQY
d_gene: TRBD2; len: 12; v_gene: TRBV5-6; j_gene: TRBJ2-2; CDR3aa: ASALGLATGELF
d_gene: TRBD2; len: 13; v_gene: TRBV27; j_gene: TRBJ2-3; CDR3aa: ASKPGLGPQDTQY
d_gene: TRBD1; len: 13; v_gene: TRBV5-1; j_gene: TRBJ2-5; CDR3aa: ASSQDGQGQETQY
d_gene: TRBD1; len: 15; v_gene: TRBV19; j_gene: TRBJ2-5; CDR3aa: ASSIDPPGQGRETQY
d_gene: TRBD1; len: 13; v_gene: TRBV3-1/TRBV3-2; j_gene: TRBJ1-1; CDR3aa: ASSTTGGPSAEAF
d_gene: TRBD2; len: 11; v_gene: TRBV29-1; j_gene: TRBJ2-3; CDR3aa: SVKLAGGDTQY
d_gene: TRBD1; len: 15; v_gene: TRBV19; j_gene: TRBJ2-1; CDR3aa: ASSSTGGAFGYNEQF
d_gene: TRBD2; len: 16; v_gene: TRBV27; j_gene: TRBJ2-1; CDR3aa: ASSLKPGLAGDYNEQF
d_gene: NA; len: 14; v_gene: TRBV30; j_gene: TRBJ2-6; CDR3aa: AWSVNSWSGANVLT
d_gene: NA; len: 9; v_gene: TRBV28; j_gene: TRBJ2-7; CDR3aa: ASTSRDEQY
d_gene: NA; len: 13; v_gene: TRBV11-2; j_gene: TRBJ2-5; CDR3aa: ASSLVLGAAETQY
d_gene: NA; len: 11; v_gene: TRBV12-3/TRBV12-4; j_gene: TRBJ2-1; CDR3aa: ASSFGVHTEQF
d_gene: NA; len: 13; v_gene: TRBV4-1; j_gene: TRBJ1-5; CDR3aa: ASSRTGQNNQPQH
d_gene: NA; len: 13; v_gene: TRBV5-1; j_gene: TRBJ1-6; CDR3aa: ASSLQGVNNSPLH
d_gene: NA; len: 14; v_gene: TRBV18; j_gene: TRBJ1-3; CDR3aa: ASSPFTGTSGNTIY
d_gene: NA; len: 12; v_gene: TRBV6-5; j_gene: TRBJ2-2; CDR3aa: ASRSGQITGELF
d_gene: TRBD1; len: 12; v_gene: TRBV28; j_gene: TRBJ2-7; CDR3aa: ASRPTGGSYEQY
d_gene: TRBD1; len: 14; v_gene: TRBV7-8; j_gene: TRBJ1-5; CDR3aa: ASSSEGGWGNQPQH
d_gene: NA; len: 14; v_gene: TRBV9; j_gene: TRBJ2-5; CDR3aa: ASSARPARGSETQY
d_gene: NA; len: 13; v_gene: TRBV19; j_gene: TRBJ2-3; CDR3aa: ASSISGVGLWTQY
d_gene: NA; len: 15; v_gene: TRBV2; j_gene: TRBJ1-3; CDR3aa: ASSEIYRIRSGNTIY
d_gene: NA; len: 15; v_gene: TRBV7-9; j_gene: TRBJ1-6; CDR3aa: ASDRSLGNSYNSPLH
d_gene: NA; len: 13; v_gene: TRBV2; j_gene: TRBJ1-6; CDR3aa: AGSTRGSYNSPLH
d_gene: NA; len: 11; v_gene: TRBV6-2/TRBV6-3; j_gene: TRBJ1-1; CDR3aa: ASSITVNTEAF
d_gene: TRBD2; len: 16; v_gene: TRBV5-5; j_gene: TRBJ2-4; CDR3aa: ASSLYAGGPQGKNIQY